A selection of T cell receptor beta chains follows, all from one sample in a study of blood T cell repertoires in COVID-19. Assay used: immunoSEQ multiplex PCR; TCRdb lists only in-frame clones, some missing. The sample lists roughly 360,000 clones, about 80% occurring once. Sequenced sample: peripheral blood. The receptors here all came from a human donor with acute or convalescent COVID-19. The donor label of this sample is uncertain. CDR3s include the opening cysteine and the closing phenylalanine or tryptophan. A D gene is named only where the DNA matches it firmly. The size entry is marked missing in some rows and otherwise reads once, few, many or a size class.

j_gene | abundance | v_gene | d_gene | CDR3nt | CDR3aa
TRBJ1-1 | NA | TRBV19 | NA | TGTGCCAGTAGTTCTCTACTATCACAGGGCAACACTGAAGCTTTCTTT | CASSSLLSQGNTEAFF
TRBJ2-1 | NA | TRBV2 | TRBD2 | TGTGCCAGCCGTTACACTAGCGGGAGGGGCCCAAGCTCCTACAATGAGCAGTTCTTC | CASRYTSGRGPSSYNEQFF
TRBJ1-4 | few | TRBV3-1/TRBV3-2 | TRBD1 | TGTGCCAGCAGCCTACGGACAGGGAATGAAAAACTGTTTTTT | CASSLRTGNEKLFF
TRBJ2-7 | NA | TRBV11-3 | NA | TGTGCCAGCAGCTTAGGAGCCAACTACGAGCAGTACTTC | CASSLGANYEQYF
TRBJ2-1 | NA | TRBV11-1 | TRBD2 | TGTGCCAGCAGCTCACTAGCGGCTTTCAATGAGCAGTTCTTC | CASSSLAAFNEQFF
TRBJ2-7 | NA | TRBV5-6 | NA | TGTGCCAGCAGCTTGGGGGGCGCCGAGCAGTACTTC | CASSLGGAEQYF
TRBJ1-1 | few | TRBV5-6 | NA | TGTGCCAGCAGCCTTAACAGTGAAGCTTTCTTT | CASSLNSEAFF
TRBJ2-1 | few | TRBV16 | TRBD1 | TGTGCCAGCAGCCAATCAACAGGGGGAAATTACAATGAGCAGTTCTTC | CASSQSTGGNYNEQFF
TRBJ1-1 | NA | TRBV7-9 | TRBD1 | TGTGCCAGCAGCTTAGGACAGGGTAACGGGAACACTGAAGCTTTCTTT | CASSLGQGNGNTEAFF
TRBJ2-3 | NA | TRBV29-1 | NA | TGCAGCGTAGGACAGTTCACAGATACGCAGTATTTT | CSVGQFTDTQYF
TRBJ2-6 | NA | TRBV28 | TRBD1 | TGTGCCAGCAGCCGGGACAGGGTTTCTGGGGCCAACGTCCTGACTTTC | CASSRDRVSGANVLTF
TRBJ1-1 | NA | TRBV28 | NA | TGTGCCAGCAGTTTGGACGGTCGGGGGAGGGCTGAAGCTTTCTTT | CASSLDGRGRAEAFF
TRBJ1-1 | once | TRBV10-3 | NA | TGTGCCATCCAAAGGGAGACTGAAGCTTTCTTT | CAIQRETEAFF
TRBJ2-5 | NA | TRBV18 | TRBD2 | TGTGCCAGCTCTGTTAGCGGGGTAGAGACCCAGTACTTC | CASSVSGVETQYF